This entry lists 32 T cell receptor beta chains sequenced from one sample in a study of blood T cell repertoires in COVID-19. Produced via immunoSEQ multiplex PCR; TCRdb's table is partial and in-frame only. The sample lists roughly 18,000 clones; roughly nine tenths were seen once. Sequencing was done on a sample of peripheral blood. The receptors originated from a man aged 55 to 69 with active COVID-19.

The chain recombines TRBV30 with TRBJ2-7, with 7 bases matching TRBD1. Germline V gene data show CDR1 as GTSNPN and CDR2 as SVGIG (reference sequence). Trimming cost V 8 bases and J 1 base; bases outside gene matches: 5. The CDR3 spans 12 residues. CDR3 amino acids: CAMDRRSYEQYF. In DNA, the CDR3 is TGTGCCATGGACAGGCGGTCCTACGAGCAGTACTTC.

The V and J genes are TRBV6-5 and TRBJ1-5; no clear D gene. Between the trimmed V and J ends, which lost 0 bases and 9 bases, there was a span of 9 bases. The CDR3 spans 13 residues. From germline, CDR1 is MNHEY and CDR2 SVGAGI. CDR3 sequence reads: CASSYSESLPQHF. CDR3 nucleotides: TGTGCCAGCAGTTACTCAGAGAGCTTGCCCCAGCATTTT.

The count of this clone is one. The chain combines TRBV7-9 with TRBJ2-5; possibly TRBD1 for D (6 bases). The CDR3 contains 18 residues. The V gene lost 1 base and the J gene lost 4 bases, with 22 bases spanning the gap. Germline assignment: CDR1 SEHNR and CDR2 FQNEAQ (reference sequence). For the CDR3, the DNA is TGTGCCAGCAGCTTAGAGACACCAGGGGTACCAAGGGGAGAGACCCAGTACTTC. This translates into CASSLETPGVPRGETQYF.

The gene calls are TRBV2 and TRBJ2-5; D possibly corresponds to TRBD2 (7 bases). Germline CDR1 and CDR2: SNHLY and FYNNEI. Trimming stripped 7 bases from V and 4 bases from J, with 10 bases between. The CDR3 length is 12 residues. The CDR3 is CASKRGAETQYF. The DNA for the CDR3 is TGTGCCAGCAAACGGGGGGCAGAGACCCAGTACTTC.

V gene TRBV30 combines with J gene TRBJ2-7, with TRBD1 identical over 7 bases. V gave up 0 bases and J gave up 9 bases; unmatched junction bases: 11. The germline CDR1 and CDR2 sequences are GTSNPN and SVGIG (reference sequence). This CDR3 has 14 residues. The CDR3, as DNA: TGTGCCTGGAGTGTACAGACGGGACAGCACGGGCAGTACTTC. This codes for CAWSVQTGQHGQYF.

The CDR3 spells CASSLAVGGWLETQYF. Here the CDR3 DNA reads TGTGCCAGCAGCTTGGCCGTGGGGGGGTGGTTAGAGACCCAGTACTTC. The chain couples TRBV5-6 to TRBJ2-5; 7 positions agree with TRBD2. J was trimmed by 4 bases and V by 0 bases; bases with no gene match: 9. The CDR3 contains 16 residues. Germline V gene data show CDR1 as SGHDT and CDR2 as YYEEEE.

The CDR3 reads CASSYTATYEQYF. The DNA of the CDR3 is TGTGCCAGCAGCTACACAGCTACATACGAGCAGTACTTC. The rearrangement joins TRBV11-2 to TRBJ2-7; D gene uncertain. Germline V gene sequence: CDR1 SGHAT, CDR2 FQNNGV. This CDR3 is built from 13 residues. V was pared by 4 bases and J by 4 bases, with 11 bases between.

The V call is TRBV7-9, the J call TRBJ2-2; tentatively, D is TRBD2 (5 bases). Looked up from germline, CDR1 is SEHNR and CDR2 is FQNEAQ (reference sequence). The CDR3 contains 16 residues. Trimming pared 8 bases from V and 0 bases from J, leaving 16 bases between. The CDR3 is CASGASSPTNTGELFF. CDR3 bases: TGTGCCAGCGGAGCCTCTAGCCCGACGAACACCGGGGAGCTGTTTTTT.

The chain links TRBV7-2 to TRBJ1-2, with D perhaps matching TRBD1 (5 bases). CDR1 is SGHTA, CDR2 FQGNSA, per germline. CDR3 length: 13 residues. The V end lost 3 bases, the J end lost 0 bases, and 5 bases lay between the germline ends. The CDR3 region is CASSLTANYGYTF. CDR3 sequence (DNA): TGTGCCAGCAGCTTGACAGCTAACTATGGCTACACCTTC.

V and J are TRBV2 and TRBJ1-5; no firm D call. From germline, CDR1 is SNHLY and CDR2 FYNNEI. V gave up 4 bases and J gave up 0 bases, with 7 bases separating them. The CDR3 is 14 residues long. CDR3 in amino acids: CASSGQVSNQPQHF. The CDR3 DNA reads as TGTGCCAGCAGTGGGCAGGTTAGCAATCAGCCCCAGCATTTT.

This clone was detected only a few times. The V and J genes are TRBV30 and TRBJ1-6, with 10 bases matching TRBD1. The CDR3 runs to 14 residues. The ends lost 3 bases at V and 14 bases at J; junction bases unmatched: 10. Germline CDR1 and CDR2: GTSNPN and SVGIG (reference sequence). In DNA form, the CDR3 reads TGTGCCTGGAGCGCTGGACAGGGGGTCGAAGCCCTCCACTTT. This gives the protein CAWSAGQGVEALHF.

The CDR3 spells CASSPGRPRGYNEQFF. The CDR3 DNA is TGTGCCAGCAGCCCCGGCCGCCCTCGGGGCTACAATGAGCAGTTCTTC. This rearrangement joins TRBV7-2 to TRBJ2-1; D may be TRBD2 (5 bases). Germline CDR1 is SGHTA and CDR2 is FQGNSA. Trimming left V 5 bases short and J 3 bases short, with 17 bases between. The CDR3 consists of 16 residues.

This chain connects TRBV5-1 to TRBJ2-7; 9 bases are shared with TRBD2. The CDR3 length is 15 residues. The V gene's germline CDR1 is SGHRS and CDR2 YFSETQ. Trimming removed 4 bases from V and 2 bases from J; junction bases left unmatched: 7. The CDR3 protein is CASSPGLATTYEQYF. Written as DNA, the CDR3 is TGCGCCAGCAGCCCCGGACTAGCGACGACCTACGAGCAGTACTTC.

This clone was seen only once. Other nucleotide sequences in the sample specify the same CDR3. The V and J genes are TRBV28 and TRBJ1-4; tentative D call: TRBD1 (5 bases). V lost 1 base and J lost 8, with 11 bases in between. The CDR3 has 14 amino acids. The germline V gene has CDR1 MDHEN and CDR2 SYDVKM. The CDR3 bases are TGTGCCAGCAGTTTATCCAGGGAACAGGAAAAACTGTTTTTT. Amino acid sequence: CASSLSREQEKLFF.

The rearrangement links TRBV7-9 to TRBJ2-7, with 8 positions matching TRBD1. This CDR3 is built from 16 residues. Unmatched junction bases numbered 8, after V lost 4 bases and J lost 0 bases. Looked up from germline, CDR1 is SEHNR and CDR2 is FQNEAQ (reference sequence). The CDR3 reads CASSSVGQAFSYEQYF. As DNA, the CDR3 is TGTGCCAGCAGCTCTGTGGGACAGGCTTTCTCCTACGAGCAGTACTTC. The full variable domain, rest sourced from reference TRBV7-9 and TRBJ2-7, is DTGVSQNPRHKITKRGQNVTFRCDPISEHNRLYWYRQTLGQGPEFLTYFQNEAQLEKSRLLSDRFSAERPKGSFSTLEIQRTEQGDSAMYLCASSSVGQAFSYEQYFGPGTRLTVT.

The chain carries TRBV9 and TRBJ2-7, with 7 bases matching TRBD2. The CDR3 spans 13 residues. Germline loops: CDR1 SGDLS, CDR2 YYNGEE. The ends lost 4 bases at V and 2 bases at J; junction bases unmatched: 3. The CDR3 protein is CASSPGTTYEQYF. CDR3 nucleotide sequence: TGTGCCAGCAGCCCCGGGACTACCTACGAGCAGTACTTC.

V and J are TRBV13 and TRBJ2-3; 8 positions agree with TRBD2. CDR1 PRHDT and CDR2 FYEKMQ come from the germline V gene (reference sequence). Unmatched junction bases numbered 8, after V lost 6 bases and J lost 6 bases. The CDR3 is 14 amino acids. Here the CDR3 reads CASSFSGSRDTQYF. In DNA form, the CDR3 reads TGTGCCAGCAGTTTCAGCGGGAGTAGGGATACGCAGTATTTT.

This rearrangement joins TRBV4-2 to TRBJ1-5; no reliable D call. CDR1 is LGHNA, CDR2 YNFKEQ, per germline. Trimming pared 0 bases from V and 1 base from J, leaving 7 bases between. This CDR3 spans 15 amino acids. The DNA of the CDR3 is TGTGCCAGCAGCCAAGAGTTCTCCAGCAATCAGCCCCAGCATTTT. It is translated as CASSQEFSSNQPQHF.

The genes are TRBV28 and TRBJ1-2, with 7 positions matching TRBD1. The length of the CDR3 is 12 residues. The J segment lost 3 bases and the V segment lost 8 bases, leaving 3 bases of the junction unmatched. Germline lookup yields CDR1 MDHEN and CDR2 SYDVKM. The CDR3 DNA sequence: TGTGCCAGCGGGGACAGTTACTATGGCTACACCTTC. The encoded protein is CASGDSYYGYTF.

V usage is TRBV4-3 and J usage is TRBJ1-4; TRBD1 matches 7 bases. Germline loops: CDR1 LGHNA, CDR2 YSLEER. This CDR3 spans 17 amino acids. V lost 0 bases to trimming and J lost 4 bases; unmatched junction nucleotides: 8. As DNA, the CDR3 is TGCGCCAGCAGCCAAGACGAACAGGGGTTAATTAATGAAAAACTGTTTTTT. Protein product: CASSQDEQGLINEKLFF.

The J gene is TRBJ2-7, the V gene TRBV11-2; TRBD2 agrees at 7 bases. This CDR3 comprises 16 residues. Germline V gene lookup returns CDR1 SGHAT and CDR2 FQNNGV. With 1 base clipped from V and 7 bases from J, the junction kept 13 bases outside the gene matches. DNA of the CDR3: TGTGCCAGCAGCTTAGGGGCCGGGACTATATTACGAGAGCAGTACTTC. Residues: CASSLGAGTILREQYF.

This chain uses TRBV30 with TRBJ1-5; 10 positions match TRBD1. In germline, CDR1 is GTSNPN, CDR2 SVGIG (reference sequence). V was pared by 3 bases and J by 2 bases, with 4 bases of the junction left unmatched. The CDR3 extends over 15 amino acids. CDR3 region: CAWSGTGVGNQPQHF. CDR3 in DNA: TGTGCCTGGAGCGGGACAGGGGTTGGCAATCAGCCCCAGCATTTT.

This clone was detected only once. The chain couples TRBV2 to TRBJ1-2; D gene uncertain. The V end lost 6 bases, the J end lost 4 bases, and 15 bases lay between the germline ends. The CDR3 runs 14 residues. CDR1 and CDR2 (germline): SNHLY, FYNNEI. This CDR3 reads CASSRSSGGYGYTF. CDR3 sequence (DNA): TGTGCCAGCAGCCGGTCCTCTGGAGGCTATGGCTACACCTTC.

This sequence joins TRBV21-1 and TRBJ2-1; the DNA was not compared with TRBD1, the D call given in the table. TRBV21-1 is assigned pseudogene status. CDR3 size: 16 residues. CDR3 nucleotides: TGTGCCAGCAGCAAACCAGGGACAGGTGCTTACAATGAGCAGTTCTTC. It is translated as CASSKPGTGAYNEQFF.

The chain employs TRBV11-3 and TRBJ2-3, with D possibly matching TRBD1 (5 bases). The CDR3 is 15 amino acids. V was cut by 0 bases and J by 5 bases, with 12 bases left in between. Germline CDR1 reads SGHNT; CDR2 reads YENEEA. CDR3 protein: CASSLEQEVGDTQYF. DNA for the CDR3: TGTGCCAGCAGCTTAGAACAGGAAGTGGGAGATACGCAGTATTTT.

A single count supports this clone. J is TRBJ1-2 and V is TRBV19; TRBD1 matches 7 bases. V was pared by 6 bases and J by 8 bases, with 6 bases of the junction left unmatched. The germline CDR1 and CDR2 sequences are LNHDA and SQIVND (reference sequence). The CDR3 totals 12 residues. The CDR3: CASSPGTVGYTF. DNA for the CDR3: TGTGCCAGTAGCCCCGGGACAGTAGGCTACACCTTC.

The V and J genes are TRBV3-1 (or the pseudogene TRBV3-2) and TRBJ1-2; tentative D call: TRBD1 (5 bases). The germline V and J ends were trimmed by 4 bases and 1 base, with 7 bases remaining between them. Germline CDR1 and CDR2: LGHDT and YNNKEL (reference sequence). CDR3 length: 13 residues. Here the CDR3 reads CASSPRDNYGYTF. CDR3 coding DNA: TGTGCCAGCAGCCCCAGGGATAACTATGGCTACACCTTC.

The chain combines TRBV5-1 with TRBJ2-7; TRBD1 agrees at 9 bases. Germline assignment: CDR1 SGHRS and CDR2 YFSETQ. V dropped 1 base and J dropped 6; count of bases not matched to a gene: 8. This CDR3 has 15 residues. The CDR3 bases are TGCGCCAGCAGCTTGTCTCCCGGACAGGGGCGCGAGCAGTACTTC. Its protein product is CASSLSPGQGREQYF.

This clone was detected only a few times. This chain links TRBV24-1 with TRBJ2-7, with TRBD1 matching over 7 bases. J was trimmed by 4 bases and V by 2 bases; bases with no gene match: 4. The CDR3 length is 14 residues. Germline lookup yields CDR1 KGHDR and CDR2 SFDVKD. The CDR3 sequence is CATSDSRGLYEQYF. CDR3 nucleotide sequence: TGTGCCACCAGTGATTCGAGGGGGCTGTACGAGCAGTACTTC.

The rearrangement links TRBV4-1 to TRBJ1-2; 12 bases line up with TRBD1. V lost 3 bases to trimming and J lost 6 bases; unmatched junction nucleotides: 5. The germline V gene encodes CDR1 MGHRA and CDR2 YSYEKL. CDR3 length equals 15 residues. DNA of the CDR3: TGCGCCAGCAGCCACCCCGGGACAGGGGGCGATGGCTACACCTTC. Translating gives CASSHPGTGGDGYTF.

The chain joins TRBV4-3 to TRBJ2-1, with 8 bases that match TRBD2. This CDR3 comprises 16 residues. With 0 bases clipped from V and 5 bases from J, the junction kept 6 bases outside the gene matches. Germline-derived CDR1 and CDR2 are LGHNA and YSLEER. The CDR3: CASSQDEAGVHNEQFF. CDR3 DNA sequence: TGCGCCAGCAGCCAAGACGAAGCGGGGGTACACAATGAGCAGTTCTTC.

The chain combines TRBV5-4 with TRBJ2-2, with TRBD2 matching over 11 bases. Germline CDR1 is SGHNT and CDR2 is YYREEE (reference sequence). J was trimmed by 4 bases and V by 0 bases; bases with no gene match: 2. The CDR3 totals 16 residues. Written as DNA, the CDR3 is TGTGCCAGCAGCTTGGGACTAGCGGGGCTCACCGGGGAGCTGTTTTTT. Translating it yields CASSLGLAGLTGELFF.